The rows below give T cell receptor beta chains drawn from one sample of a study of cytomegalovirus exposure and HLA in healthy donors. Only in-frame clones appear in the TCRdb table, and some are missing; sequencing was by immunoSEQ multiplex PCR. This table has 150,000 to 180,000 clones, around 79% appearing once. The sample comprised PBMCs. The source is a man in his late teens or twenties in good health and CMV-seronegative. Each CDR3 is given with its conserved first and last residue. Fields, in order: D gene, V gene, J gene, clone size, CDR3 protein, CDR3 DNA. A D gene is named only where the DNA matches it firmly. Clone size is not always given. Where it is, it says once, few, many or a class for expanded clones.

-	TRBV18	TRBJ1-4	-	CASSRGQNNEKLFF	TGTGCCAGCTCACGCGGACAGAACAATGAAAAACTGTTTTTT
-	TRBV28	TRBJ2-2	few	CASSLTLRANTGELFF	TGTGCCAGCAGTTTAACCCTCAGGGCGAACACCGGGGAGCTGTTTTTT
TRBD1	TRBV10-1	TRBJ1-6	once	CASSEDRGNSPLHF	TGCGCCAGCAGTGAAGACAGGGGCAATTCACCCCTCCACTTT
-	TRBV12-5	TRBJ2-5	-	CASGSGLAAHF	TGTGCTAGTGGTTCTGGACTGGCTGCACACTTC
-	TRBV2	TRBJ2-7	-	CASRQLGSAGPSYEQYF	TGTGCCAGCCGCCAACTGGGGTCGGCGGGACCCTCCTACGAGCAGTACTTC
TRBD1	TRBV4-1	TRBJ1-3	-	CASSQEGGFPSSGNTIYF	TGCGCCAGCAGCCAAGAAGGGGGCTTTCCTAGCTCTGGAAACACCATATATTTT
TRBD2	TRBV29-1	TRBJ2-3	-	CSVDGLAVTLLPDTQYF	TGCAGCGTTGACGGACTAGCGGTGACGCTACTCCCAGATACGCAGTATTTT
TRBD2	TRBV7-2	TRBJ2-3	-	CASSPPSGTPIVDTQYF	TGTGCCAGCAGCCCTCCTAGCGGAACTCCGATCGTAGATACGCAGTATTTT
-	TRBV30	TRBJ1-1	few	CALKSAGVTFF	TGTGCCCTTAAAAGCGCGGGGGTAACTTTCTTT
TRBD2	TRBV6-6	TRBJ2-1	-	CASSYSGLAGRNEQFF	TGTGCCAGCAGTTACTCAGGACTAGCGGGAAGGAATGAGCAGTTCTTC
TRBD2	TRBV15	TRBJ2-7	-	CATSRDPGTSGKPRQYF	TGTGCCACCAGCAGAGATCCAGGGACTAGCGGGAAACCAAGGCAGTACTTC
-	TRBV28	TRBJ1-1	once	CASSRPDSYEAFF	TGTGCCAGCAGCAGGCCGGACTCCTATGAAGCTTTCTTT
TRBD1	TRBV9	TRBJ1-4	-	CASSPRTGSEKLFF	TGTGCCAGCAGCCCCCGGACAGGGAGTGAAAAACTGTTTTTT
-	TRBV5-4	TRBJ2-1	-	CASSLGTSAYNEQFF	TGTGCCAGCAGCTTAGGGACATCCGCGTACAATGAGCAGTTCTTC
TRBD2	TRBV10-3	TRBJ2-1	-	CAISGTSASVIYNEQFF	TGTGCCATCAGCGGGACTAGCGCATCGGTTATCTACAATGAGCAGTTCTTC
TRBD1	TRBV27	TRBJ1-4	-	CASSLLTGGGNEKLFF	TGTGCCAGCAGTCTCCTGACAGGGGGGGGTAATGAAAAACTGTTTTTT
-	TRBV2	TRBJ2-7	-	CASQLERGWYEQYF	TGTGCCAGCCAGCTGGAGAGGGGGTGGTACGAGCAGTACTTC